This is a list of T cell receptor beta chains from one sample in a study of shared clonotypes between healthy human individuals. Assay: immunoSEQ multiplex PCR; the TCRdb copy retains only in-frame clones and omits some. Of millions of clones in the sample, more than 80% were seen once. The specimen was naive CD4+ T cells sorted from blood. The receptors were gathered from a man younger than 35 in good health. Each CDR3 is given with its conserved first and last residue. The D gene is left open where the match is weak.

cdr3_length j_call d_call v_call cdr3_nt cdr3_aa
15 TRBJ1-1 - TRBV7-2 TGTGCCAGCAGCTATACTTTAGGGGCAGGGACTGAAGCTTTCTTT CASSYTLGAGTEAFF
15 TRBJ2-1 - TRBV27 TGTGCCAGCAGCCCTGACAGCCTCCCCTACAATGAGCAGTTCTTC CASSPDSLPYNEQFF
15 TRBJ2-2 - TRBV2 TGTGCCAGCAAACCTACAGGAACCAACACCGGGGAGCTGTTTTTT CASKPTGTNTGELFF
18 TRBJ2-1 TRBD2 TRBV12-5 TGTGCTAGTGGTTTGACCCGACTAGCGGGACTAGGCTACAATGAGCAGTTCTTC CASGLTRLAGLGYNEQFF
18 TRBJ2-1 - TRBV29-1 TGCAGCGTTGAGGGGGCTAGCGGCAGAATTCGTTCCTACAATGAGCAGTTCTTC CSVEGASGRIRSYNEQFF
12 TRBJ2-7 - TRBV7-2 TGTGCCAGCAGCGCGAATTCCTACGAGCAGTACTTC CASSANSYEQYF
15 TRBJ2-5 TRBD2 TRBV9 TGTGCCAGCAGCGTAGATAGCGGGGGCACAGAGACCCAGTACTTC CASSVDSGGTETQYF
13 TRBJ2-5 - TRBV30 TGTGCCTGGACAGGGGGACTTCGAGAGACCCAGTACTTC CAWTGGLRETQYF
15 TRBJ1-6 TRBD1 TRBV30 TGTGCCTGGAGACACCGGGACAGGGTCCATTCACCCCTCCACTTT CAWRHRDRVHSPLHF
15 TRBJ1-1 - TRBV7-2 TGTGCCAGCAGCTCACCCGACAGGATGAACACTGAAGCTTTCTTT CASSSPDRMNTEAFF
16 TRBJ1-6 - TRBV2 TGTGCCAGCAGTGAGGGGCAAGTGTTTAATAATTCACCCCTCCACTTT CASSEGQVFNNSPLHF
14 TRBJ1-4 - TRBV5-1 TGCGCCAGCAGCTTGGGAGGCAGCAATGAAAAACTGTTTTTT CASSLGGSNEKLFF
16 TRBJ2-3 TRBD1 TRBV11-2 TGTGCCAGCAGCTTAGGGGACAGGGGGCGCACAGATACGCAGTATTTT CASSLGDRGRTDTQYF
14 TRBJ2-1 TRBD1 TRBV19 TGTGCCAGTAGTCTGGGAGACAGGGACAATGAGCAGTTCTTC CASSLGDRDNEQFF
16 TRBJ1-4 - TRBV6-5 TGTGCCAGCAGTTACGGGGGGGCCCCAACTAATGAAAAACTGTTTTTT CASSYGGAPTNEKLFF
13 TRBJ1-1 - TRBV11-2 TGTGCCAGCAGCCCCGGACAGCGACGTGAAGCTTTCTTT CASSPGQRREAFF
15 TRBJ1-4 - TRBV28 TGTGCCAGCAGTCCCTCTGCAGGGACTAATGAAAAACTGTTTTTT CASSPSAGTNEKLFF
14 TRBJ1-2 - TRBV28 TGTGCCAGCCAAGGTAGCAGGGAGGGCTATGGCTACACCTTC CASQGSREGYGYTF